The 17 T cell receptor beta chains reported below all come from one sample, sequenced in a study of blood T cell repertoires in COVID-19. Sequenced by immunoSEQ multiplex PCR; TCRdb stores in-frame clones only, minus some. There are 250,000 to 350,000 clones in the sample; approximately 91% occur only once, and roughly 10% lies in the top ten. The sequenced sample was peripheral blood. These receptors were taken from a woman between 25 and 40 years old with COVID-19, enrolled during active disease.

The chain joins TRBV5-1 to TRBJ2-1, with 12 bases that match TRBD2. The ends lost 3 bases at V and 2 bases at J; junction bases unmatched: 3. This CDR3 region has 16 residues. Germline CDR1 and CDR2: SGHRS and YFSETQ. The chain's CDR3 is CASSWGLAGTYNEQFF. CDR3 nucleotide sequence: TGCGCCAGCAGCTGGGGACTAGCGGGCACCTACAATGAGCAGTTCTTC.

This rearrangement joins TRBV19 to TRBJ1-1; 8 nucleotides agree with TRBD1. The germline CDR1 and CDR2 sequences are LNHDA and SQIVND (reference sequence). CDR3 length equals 15 residues. V lost 3 bases to trimming and J lost 7 bases; unmatched junction nucleotides: 10. This chain's CDR3 is CASSISGGPKGEAFF. In nucleotides, the CDR3 is TGTGCCAGTAGTATTTCAGGGGGCCCGAAGGGTGAAGCTTTCTTT.

This chain joins TRBV6-1 and TRBJ2-1, with a weak D call TRBD1 (6 bases). Deletions cut 2 bases from V and 6 bases from J, with 11 bases between. Germline CDR1 is MNHNS and CDR2 is SASEGT. The CDR3 spans 14 residues. CDR3 loop: CASSEWSRGNEQFF. The CDR3 bases are TGTGCCAGCAGTGAATGGTCCAGGGGCAATGAGCAGTTCTTC.

J is TRBJ2-1 and V is TRBV18; the match to TRBD1 covers 10 bases. The CDR3 is made up of 14 amino acids. With 10 bases clipped from V and 2 bases from J, the junction kept 5 bases outside the gene matches. Germline loops: CDR1 KGHSH, CDR2 LQKENI. CDR3 sequence (DNA): TGTGCCACCTCGACAGGGGGCGCCTACAATGAGCAGTTCTTC. Protein: CATSTGGAYNEQFF.

This rearrangement joins TRBV19 to TRBJ1-1; no clear D. Germline assignment: CDR1 LNHDA and CDR2 SQIVND (reference sequence). The CDR3 has 15 residues. Trimming removed 7 bases from V and 6 bases from J, with 21 bases in between. The CDR3 protein is CASTLSDFGSAEAFF. The CDR3 DNA is TGTGCCAGTACCCTTAGCGACTTTGGGAGTGCTGAAGCTTTCTTT.

As to this clone: Other DNA sequences in the sample encode the same CDR3. The chain combines TRBV10-3 with TRBJ1-4, with TRBD1 matching over 7 bases. The V and J ends lost 9 bases and 5 bases, in that order; junction bases with no gene match: 6. From germline, CDR1 is ENHRY and CDR2 SYGVKD. The CDR3 runs to 13 residues. The CDR3 DNA reads TGTGCCATTCGACAGGGAGAGAATGAAAAACTGTTTTTT. It codes for CAIRQGENEKLFF.

This clone occurred once. The chain has TRBV19 and TRBJ2-2; D ambiguous. Germline CDR1 and CDR2: LNHDA and SQIVND (reference sequence). V shed 5 bases and J shed 7 bases, with 8 bases lying between them. The CDR3 is made up of 12 amino acids. Here the CDR3 DNA reads TGTGCCAGTAGTGCAACTGTCGGGGAGCTGTTTTTT. This sequence encodes CASSATVGELFF. The complete variable domain, with remaining parts taken from reference TRBV19 and TRBJ2-2, reads DGGITQSPKYLFRKEGQNVTLSCEQNLNHDAMYWYRQDPGQGLRLIYYSQIVNDFQKGDIAEGYSVSREKKESFPLTVTSAQKNPTAFYLCASSATVGELFFGEGSRLTVL.

The chain has TRBV19 and TRBJ2-3; D is ambiguous. Per the germline V gene, CDR1 is LNHDA and CDR2 is SQIVND (reference sequence). The CDR3 covers 14 residues. V was shortened by 5 bases and J by 0 bases, with 9 bases between the two germline ends. DNA for the CDR3: TGTGCCAGTAGTTATTTCTCTAGCACAGATACGCAGTATTTT. This sequence encodes CASSYFSSTDTQYF.

The CDR3, as DNA: TGCAGTGCTAGAGAACACTACGAGCAGTACTTC. Translated: CSAREHYEQYF. This chain joins TRBV20-1 and TRBJ2-7; D not certain. The CDR3 is 11 amino acids. Germline V CDR1 and CDR2: DFQATT, SNEGSKA (reference sequence). The ends were cut back, 0 bases at V and 3 bases at J, with 3 bases in the middle.

This clone has just a few counts. This sequence joins TRBV2 and TRBJ1-2; tentative D call: TRBD1 (5 bases). The CDR3 contains 14 residues. The germline gives CDR1 SNHLY, CDR2 FYNNEI. V lost 4 bases and J 7 bases, leaving 16 bases between the germline ends. The CDR3 sequence: CASSVAGEQSGYTF. The CDR3 nucleotides read TGTGCCAGCAGTGTGGCGGGGGAACAAAGTGGCTACACCTTC.

The V call is TRBV6-2 or TRBV6-3, the J call TRBJ2-7; D might be TRBD1 (5 bases). The V end lost 5 bases, the J end lost 7 bases, and 9 bases lay between the germline ends. In germline, CDR1 is MNHEY, CDR2 SVGEGT. The CDR3 is made up of 11 amino acids. The CDR3: CASSAGIEQYF. CDR3 nucleotide sequence: TGTGCCAGCAGTGCAGGGATAGAGCAGTACTTC.

The chain joins TRBV27 to TRBJ2-2; D might be TRBD2 (6 bases). The CDR3 has 14 amino acids. The germline gives CDR1 MNHEY, CDR2 SMNVEV (reference sequence). V was clipped by 7 bases and J by 7 bases, with 16 bases between them. This CDR3 is CASKEGSSHGELFF. For the CDR3, the DNA is TGTGCCAGCAAGGAGGGGTCCAGTCACGGGGAGCTGTTTTTT.

The V gene is TRBV5-8, the J gene TRBJ1-2; a possible D gene is TRBD1 (5 bases). This CDR3 region has 13 residues. The ends were cut back, 0 bases at V and 7 bases at J, with 10 bases in the middle. In germline, CDR1 is SGHTS, CDR2 YDEGEE. CDR3 region: CASSLVRVFGYTF. CDR3 bases: TGTGCCAGCAGCTTGGTCAGGGTGTTTGGCTACACCTTC.

CDR3 amino acids: CASSPLSRGNTIYF. The CDR3 DNA reads as TGTGCCAGCAGTCCACTTTCTAGGGGAAACACCATATATTTT. The V call is TRBV28, the J call TRBJ1-3; the D is unclear. V lost 5 bases and J lost 4, with 12 bases in between. The CDR3 covers 14 residues. Germline CDR1 is MDHEN and CDR2 is SYDVKM.

The V and J genes are TRBV6-4 and TRBJ2-1; 14 positions match TRBD2. The CDR3 has 16 amino acids. Trimming at V came to 4 bases and at J to 6 bases, leaving 5 bases not matched to a gene. CDR1 MRHNA and CDR2 SNTAGT come from the germline V gene. The CDR3 reads CASSATGTSGSNEQFF. CDR3 nucleotide sequence: TGTGCCAGCAGTGCAACCGGGACTAGCGGGAGCAATGAGCAGTTCTTC.

J is TRBJ2-3 and V is TRBV7-6; 7 positions match TRBD2. V gave up 1 base and J gave up 6 bases; unmatched junction bases: 10. The V gene's germline CDR1 is SGHVS and CDR2 FNYEAQ. The CDR3 consists of 16 residues. CDR3: CASSLVLAAAADTQYF. In nucleotides, the CDR3 is TGTGCCAGCAGCTTAGTTCTAGCGGCAGCTGCGGATACGCAGTATTTT.

The chain is built from TRBV6-5 and TRBJ1-4; TRBD1 matches 8 bases. CDR1 and CDR2 from the germline V gene are MNHEY and SVGAGI. Unmatched junction bases numbered 6, after V lost 5 bases and J lost 4 bases. The CDR3 extends over 15 amino acids. In DNA form, the CDR3 reads TGTGCCAGCAGTACGGGACAGGCTTTTAATGAAAAACTGTTTTTT. This translates into CASSTGQAFNEKLFF.